This T cell receptor beta chain was obtained from a study of cytomegalovirus exposure and HLA in healthy donors. 13 Jbeta primers and 60 Vbeta primers were used for the PCR. Produced via immunoSEQ multiplex PCR; TCRdb's table is partial and in-frame only. This sample has 100,000 to 150,000 clones, with around 76% found just once. The V gene end was trimmed by 2 bases and the J gene end by 2 bases; junction bases not matched to a gene: 6. This CDR3 comprises 15 residues. Germline V CDR1 and CDR2: MDHEN, SYDVKM. The sample consisted of PBMCs. The rearrangement links TRBV28 to TRBJ2-7, with 7 nucleotides matching TRBD2. This TCR came from a woman aged 50 to 65 in good health and CMV-seronegative. DNA of the CDR3: TGTGCCAGCAGTTTAGGCGGGAGTAACGCCTACGAGCAGTACTTC. It encodes CASSLGGSNAYEQYF.